The sequence of this TCR beta chain was determined in a study of blood T cell repertoires in COVID-19. Overall study: Both acute and convalescent COVID-19 samples were obtained from the United States, Italy and Spain.

Profiled with immunoSEQ multiplex PCR; TCRdb holds only in-frame clones, not every one. The sample has more than 80,000 clones; about two thirds are singletons. The CDR3 has 15 residues. CDR1 LNHDA and CDR2 SQIVND come from the germline V gene (reference sequence). With V trimmed by 4 bases and J by 2 bases, 2 bases remained unmatched. The TCR originated in a human donor with acute or convalescent COVID-19. The donor label of this sample is uncertain. This chain uses TRBV19 with TRBJ2-6; 7 bases are shared with TRBD1. Sequenced sample: peripheral blood. CDR3 DNA: TGTGCCAGTAGTAGAGGGACAGCTGGGGCCAACGTCCTGACTTTC. Translation gives CASSRGTAGANVLTF.